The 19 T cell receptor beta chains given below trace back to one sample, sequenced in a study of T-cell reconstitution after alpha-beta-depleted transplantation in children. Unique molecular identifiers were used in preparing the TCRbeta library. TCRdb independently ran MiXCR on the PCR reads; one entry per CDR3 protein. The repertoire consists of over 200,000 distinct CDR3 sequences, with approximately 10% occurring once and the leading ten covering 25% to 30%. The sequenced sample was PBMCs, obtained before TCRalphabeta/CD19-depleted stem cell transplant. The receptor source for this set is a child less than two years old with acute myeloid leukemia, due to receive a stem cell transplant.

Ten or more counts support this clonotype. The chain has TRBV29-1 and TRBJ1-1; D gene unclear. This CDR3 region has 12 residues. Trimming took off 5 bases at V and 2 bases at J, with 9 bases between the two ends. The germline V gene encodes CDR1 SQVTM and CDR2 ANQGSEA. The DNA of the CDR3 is TGCAGCGTTAAATCTTTTAACACTGAAGCTTTCTTT. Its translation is CSVKSFNTEAFF.

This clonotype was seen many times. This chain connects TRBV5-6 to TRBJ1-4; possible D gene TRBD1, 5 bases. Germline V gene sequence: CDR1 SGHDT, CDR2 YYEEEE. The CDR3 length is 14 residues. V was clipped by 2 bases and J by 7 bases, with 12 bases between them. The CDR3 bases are TGTGCCAGCAGCTTTTACAGGTCCAGTGAAAAACTGTTTTTT. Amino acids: CASSFYRSSEKLFF.

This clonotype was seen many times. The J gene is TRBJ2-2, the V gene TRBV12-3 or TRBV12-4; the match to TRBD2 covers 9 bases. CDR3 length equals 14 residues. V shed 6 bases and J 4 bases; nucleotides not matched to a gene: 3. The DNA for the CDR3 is TGTGCCAGCAGGGGACTAGCCTCCACCGGGGAGCTGTTTTTT. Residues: CASRGLASTGELFF.

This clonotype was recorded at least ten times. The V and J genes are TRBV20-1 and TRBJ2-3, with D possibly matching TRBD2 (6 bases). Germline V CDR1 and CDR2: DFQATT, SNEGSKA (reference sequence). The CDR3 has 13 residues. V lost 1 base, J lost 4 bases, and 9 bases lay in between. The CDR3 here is CSARVGGADTQYF. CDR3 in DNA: TGCAGTGCTAGAGTCGGAGGGGCAGATACGCAGTATTTT.

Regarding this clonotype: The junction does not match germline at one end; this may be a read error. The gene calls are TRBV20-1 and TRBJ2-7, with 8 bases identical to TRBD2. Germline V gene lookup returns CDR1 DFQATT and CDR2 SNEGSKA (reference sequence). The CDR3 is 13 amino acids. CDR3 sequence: CSASTSGRTEQHF. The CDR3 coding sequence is TGCAGTGCTAGTACCAGCGGGAGAACGGAGCAGCACTTC.

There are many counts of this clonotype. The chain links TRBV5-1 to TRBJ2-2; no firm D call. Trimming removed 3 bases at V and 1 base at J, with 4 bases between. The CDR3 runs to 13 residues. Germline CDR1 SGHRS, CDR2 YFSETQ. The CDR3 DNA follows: TGCGCCAGCAGCTCGGGGAACACCGGGGAGCTGTTTTTT. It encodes CASSSGNTGELFF.

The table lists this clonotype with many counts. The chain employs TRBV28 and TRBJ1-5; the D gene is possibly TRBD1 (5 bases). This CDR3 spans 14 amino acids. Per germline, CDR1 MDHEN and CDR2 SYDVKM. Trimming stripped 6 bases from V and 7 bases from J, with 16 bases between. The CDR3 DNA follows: TGTGCCAGCAGCCCCCCAGGAGGGGCCCAGCCCCAGCATTTT. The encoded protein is CASSPPGGAQPQHF.

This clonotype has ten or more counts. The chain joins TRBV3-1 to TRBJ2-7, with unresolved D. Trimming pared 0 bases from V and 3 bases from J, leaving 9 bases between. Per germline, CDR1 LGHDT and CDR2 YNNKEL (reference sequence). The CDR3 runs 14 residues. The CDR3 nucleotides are TGTGCCAGCAGCCAAGATCCCCAGGTCTACGAGCAGTACTTC. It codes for CASSQDPQVYEQYF.

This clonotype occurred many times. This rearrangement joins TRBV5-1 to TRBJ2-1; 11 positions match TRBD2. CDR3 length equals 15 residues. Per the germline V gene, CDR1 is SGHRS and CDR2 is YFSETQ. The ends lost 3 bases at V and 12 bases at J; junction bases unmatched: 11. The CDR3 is CASSSLAGGSDVQFF. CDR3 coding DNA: TGCGCCAGCAGCTCCTTAGCGGGGGGGTCCGATGTGCAGTTCTTC.

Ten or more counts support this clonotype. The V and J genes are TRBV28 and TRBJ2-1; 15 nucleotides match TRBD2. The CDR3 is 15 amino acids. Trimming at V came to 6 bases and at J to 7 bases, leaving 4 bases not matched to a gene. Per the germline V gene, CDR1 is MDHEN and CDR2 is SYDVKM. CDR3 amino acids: CASSSGTSGRNEQFF. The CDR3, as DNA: TGTGCCAGCAGCTCCGGGACTAGCGGGAGGAATGAGCAGTTCTTC.

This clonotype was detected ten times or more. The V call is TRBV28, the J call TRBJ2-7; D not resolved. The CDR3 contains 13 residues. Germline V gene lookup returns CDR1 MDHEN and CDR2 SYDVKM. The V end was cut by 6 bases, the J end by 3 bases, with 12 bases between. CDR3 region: CASRTVPNYEQYF. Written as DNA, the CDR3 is TGTGCCAGCAGGACCGTCCCGAACTACGAGCAGTACTTC.

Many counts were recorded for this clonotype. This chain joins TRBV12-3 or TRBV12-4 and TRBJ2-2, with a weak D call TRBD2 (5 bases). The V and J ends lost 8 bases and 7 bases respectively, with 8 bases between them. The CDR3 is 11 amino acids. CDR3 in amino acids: CASEGIGELFF. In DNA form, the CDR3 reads TGTGCCAGCGAGGGTATCGGGGAGCTGTTTTTT.

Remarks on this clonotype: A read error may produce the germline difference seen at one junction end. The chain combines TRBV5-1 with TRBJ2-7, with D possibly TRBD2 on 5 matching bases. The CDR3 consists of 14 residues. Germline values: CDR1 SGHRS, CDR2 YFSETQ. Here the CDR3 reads CASSLRDLSYGQYF. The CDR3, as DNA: TGCGCCAGCAGCTTACGGGATCTATCCTACGGGCAGTACTTC.

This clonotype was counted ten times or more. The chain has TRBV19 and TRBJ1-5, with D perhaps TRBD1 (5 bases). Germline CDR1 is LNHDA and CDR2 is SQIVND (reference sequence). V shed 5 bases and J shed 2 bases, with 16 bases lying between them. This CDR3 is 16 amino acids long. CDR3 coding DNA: TGTGCCAGTAGTCCCCAATGGGGGGGAGGCAATCAGCCCCAGCATTTT. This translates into CASSPQWGGGNQPQHF.

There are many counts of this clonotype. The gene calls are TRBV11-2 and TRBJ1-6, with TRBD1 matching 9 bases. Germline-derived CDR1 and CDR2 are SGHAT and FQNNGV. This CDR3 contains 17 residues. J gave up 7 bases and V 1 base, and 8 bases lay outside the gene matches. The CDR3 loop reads CASSLGLTGTGNSPLHF. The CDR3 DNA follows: TGTGCCAGCAGCTTAGGGTTGACCGGGACAGGGAATTCACCCCTCCACTTT. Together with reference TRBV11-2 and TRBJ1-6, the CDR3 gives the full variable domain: EAGVAQSPRYKIIEKRQSVAFWCNPISGHATLYWYQQILGQGPKLLIQFQNNGVVDDSQLPKDRFSAERLKGVDSTLKIQPAKLEDSAVYLCASSLGLTGTGNSPLHFGNGTRLTVT.

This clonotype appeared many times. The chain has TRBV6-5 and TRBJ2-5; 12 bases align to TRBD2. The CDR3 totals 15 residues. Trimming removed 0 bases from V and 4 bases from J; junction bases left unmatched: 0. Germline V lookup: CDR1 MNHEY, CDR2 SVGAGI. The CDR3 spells CASSYSGLAGETQYF. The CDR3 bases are TGTGCCAGCAGTTACTCGGGACTAGCGGGAGAGACCCAGTACTTC.

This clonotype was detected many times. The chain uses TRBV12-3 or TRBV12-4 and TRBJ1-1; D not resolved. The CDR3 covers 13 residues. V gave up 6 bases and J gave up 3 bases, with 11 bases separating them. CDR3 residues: CASSPGQYTEAFF. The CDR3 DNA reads TGTGCCAGCAGCCCGGGCCAATACACTGAAGCTTTCTTT.

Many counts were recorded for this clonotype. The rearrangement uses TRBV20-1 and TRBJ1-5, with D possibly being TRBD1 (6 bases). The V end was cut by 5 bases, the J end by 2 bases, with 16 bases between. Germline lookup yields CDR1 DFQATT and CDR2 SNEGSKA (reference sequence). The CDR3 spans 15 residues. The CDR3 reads CSAALRGLGNQPQHF. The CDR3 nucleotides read TGCAGTGCTGCCCTCAGGGGCTTGGGCAATCAGCCCCAGCATTTT.

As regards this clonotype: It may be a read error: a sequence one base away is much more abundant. The CDR3 nucleotides are TGCGCCAACAGTGCGAAAGAGACCCAGTACTTC. Amino acids: CANSAKETQYF. The chain joins TRBV10-2 to TRBJ2-5; D is uncertain. CDR1 is WSHSY and CDR2 is SAAADI in the germline V gene. This CDR3 has 11 residues.